Sequencing of this T cell receptor (beta chain) was carried out in a study of radiotherapy plus CTLA-4 blockade in lung cancer. Details on this clone: The antigen is undetermined.

Germline CDR1 and CDR2: SGHRS and YFSETQ. Trimming cost V 4 bases and J 5 bases, with 15 bases left between them. This CDR3 is 14 amino acids long. The table came from immunoSEQ multiplex PCR; TCRdb's copy has only in-frame clones and leaves some out. The sample lists 80,000 or so clones; roughly 79% were seen once. Study-level results: Radiotherapy plus ipilimumab was followed by expansion in blood of tumor-derived TCR clones.

V is TRBV5-1 and J is TRBJ2-5; tentative D call: TRBD2 (6 bases). The receptor was derived from a human donor with non-small cell lung cancer whose response to radiotherapy plus ipilimumab could not be evaluated. Some clones in this sample may be carry-over from other donors' samples. This material consisted of peripheral blood, taken from a patient treated with radiotherapy plus ipilimumab. The CDR3 DNA follows: TGCGCCAGCAGCCCTATAATGGAGGGCGAGACCCAGTACTTC. The encoded protein is CASSPIMEGETQYF.